One T cell receptor beta chain is described in this entry. Germline V gives CDR1 MGHDK, CDR2 SYGVNS. The V end lost 5 bases, the J end lost 5 bases, and 11 bases lay between the germline ends. This CDR3 spans 13 amino acids. The sample belongs to a study of CD8+ T cells in alopecia areata. Treatment here: oral pan-JAK inhibitor, 5-10 mg twice daily. In each case, RNA was isolated and then reverse transcribed into cDNA as the sequencing template. The assay was immunoSEQ multiplex PCR, and TCRdb's table has in-frame clones only and misses some. The profile shows fewer than 100,000 clones, 60% to 75% of them singletons.

The receptor comes from a human donor with alopecia areata. The material sequenced was CD8+ T cells sorted from blood, taken at week 4, from a patient treated with tofacitinib. V gene TRBV25-1 combines with J gene TRBJ2-3; possible D gene TRBD2, 5 bases. CDR3: CASSTAAGDTQYF. The CDR3 bases are TGTGCCAGCAGTACAGCGGCGGGAGATACGCAGTATTTT.